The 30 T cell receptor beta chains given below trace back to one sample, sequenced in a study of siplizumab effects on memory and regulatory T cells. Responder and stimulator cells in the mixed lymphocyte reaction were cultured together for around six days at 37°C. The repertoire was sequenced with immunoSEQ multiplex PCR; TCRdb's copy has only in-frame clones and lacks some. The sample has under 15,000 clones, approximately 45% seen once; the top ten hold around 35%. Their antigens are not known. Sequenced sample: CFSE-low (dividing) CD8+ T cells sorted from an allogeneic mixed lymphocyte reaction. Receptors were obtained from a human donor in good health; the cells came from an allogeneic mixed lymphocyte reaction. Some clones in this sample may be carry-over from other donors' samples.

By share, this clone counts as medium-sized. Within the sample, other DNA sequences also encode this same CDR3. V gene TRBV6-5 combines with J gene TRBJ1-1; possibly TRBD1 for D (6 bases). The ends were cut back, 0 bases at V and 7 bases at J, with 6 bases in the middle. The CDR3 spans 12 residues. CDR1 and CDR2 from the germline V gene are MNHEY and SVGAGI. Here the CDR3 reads CASSYSTGEAFF. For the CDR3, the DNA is TGTGCCAGCAGTTACTCGACAGGTGAAGCTTTCTTT.

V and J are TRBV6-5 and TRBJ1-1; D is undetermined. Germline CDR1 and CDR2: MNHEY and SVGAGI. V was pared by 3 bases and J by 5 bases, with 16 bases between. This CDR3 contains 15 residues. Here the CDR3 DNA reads TGTGCCAGCAGTTATCCCCCCCCCGCGGGGACTGAAGCTTTCTTT. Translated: CASSYPPPAGTEAFF.

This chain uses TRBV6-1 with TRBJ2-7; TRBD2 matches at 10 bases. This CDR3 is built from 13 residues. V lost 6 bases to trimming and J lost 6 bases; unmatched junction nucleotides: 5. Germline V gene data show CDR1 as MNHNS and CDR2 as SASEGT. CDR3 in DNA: TGTGCCAGCAGCCTAGCGGGAGATTCCGAGCAGTACTTC. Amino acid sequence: CASSLAGDSEQYF.

The CDR3 loop is CASSFSGGAPGELFF. The CDR3 nucleotides are TGTGCCAGCAGCTTCAGCGGGGGGGCCCCCGGGGAGCTGTTTTTT. This sequence joins TRBV7-2 and TRBJ2-2; 10 bases are a match to TRBD2. V trimming: 3 bases; J trimming: 6 bases; junction bases outside the gene matches: 4. Germline CDR1 reads SGHTA; CDR2 reads FQGNSA. This CDR3 has 15 amino acids.

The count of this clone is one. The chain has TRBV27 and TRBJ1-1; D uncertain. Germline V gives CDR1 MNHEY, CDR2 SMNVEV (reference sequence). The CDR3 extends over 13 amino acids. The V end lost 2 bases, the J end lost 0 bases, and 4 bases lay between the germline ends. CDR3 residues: CASSLSVNTEAFF. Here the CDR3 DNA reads TGTGCCAGCAGTTTAAGCGTGAACACTGAAGCTTTCTTT.

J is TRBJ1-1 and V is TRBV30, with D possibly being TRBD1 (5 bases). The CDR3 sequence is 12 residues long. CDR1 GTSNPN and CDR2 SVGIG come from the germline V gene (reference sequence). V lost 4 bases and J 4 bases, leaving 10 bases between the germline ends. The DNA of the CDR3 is TGTGCCTGGATAGCCGGGGGCACTGAAGCTTTCTTT. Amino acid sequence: CAWIAGGTEAFF.

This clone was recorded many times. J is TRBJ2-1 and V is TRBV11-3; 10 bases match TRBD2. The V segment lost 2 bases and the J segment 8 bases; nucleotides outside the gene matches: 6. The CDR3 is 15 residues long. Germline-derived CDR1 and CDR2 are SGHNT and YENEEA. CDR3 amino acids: CASSLLPSGGDEQFF. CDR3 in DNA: TGTGCCAGCAGCTTACTCCCTAGCGGGGGCGATGAGCAGTTCTTC.

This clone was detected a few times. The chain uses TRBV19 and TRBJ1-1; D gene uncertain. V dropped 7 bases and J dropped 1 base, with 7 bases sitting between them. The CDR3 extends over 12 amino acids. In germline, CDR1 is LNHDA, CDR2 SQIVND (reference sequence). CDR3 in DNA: TGTGCCAGTATTCTAGGGAACACTGAAGCTTTCTTT. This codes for CASILGNTEAFF.

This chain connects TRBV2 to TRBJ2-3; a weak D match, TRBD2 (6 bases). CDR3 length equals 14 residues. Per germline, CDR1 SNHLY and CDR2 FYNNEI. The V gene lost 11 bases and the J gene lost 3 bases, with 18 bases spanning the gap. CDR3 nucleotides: TGTGCCCGATGGGGGACTGGGCTTACAGATACGCAGTATTTT. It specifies CARWGTGLTDTQYF.

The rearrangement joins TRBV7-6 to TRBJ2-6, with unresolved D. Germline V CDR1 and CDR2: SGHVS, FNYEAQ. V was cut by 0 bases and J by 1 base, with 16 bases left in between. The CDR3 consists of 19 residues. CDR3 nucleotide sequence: TGTGCCAGCAGCTTAGCGCTAGGACCACTGAGGTCTGGGGCCAACGTCCTGACTTTC. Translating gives CASSLALGPLRSGANVLTF.

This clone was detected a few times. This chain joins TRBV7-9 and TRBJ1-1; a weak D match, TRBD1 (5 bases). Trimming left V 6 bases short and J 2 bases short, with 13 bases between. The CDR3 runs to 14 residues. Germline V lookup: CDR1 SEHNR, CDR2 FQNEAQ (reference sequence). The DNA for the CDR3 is TGTGCCAGCAGGGGGCCTGCTAGAAACACTGAAGCTTTCTTT. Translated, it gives CASRGPARNTEAFF.

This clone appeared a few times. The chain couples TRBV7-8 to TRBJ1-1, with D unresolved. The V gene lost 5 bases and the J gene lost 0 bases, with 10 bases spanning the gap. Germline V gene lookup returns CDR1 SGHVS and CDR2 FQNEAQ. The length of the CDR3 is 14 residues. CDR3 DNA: TGTGCCAGCAGCATCAGGACGGTGAACACTGAAGCTTTCTTT. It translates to CASSIRTVNTEAFF.

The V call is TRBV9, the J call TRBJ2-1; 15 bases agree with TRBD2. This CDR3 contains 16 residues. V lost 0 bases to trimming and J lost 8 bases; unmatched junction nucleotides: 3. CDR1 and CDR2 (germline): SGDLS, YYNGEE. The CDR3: CASSVGGLAGGYEQFF. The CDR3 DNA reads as TGTGCCAGCAGCGTAGGGGGACTAGCGGGAGGTTATGAGCAGTTCTTC.

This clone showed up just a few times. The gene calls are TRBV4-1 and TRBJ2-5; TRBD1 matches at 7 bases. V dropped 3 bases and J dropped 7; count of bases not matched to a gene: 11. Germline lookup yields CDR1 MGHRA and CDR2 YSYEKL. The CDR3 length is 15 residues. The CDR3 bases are TGCGCCAGCAGCCAGACACAGGGGAATGTTTGGACCCAGTACTTC. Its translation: CASSQTQGNVWTQYF.

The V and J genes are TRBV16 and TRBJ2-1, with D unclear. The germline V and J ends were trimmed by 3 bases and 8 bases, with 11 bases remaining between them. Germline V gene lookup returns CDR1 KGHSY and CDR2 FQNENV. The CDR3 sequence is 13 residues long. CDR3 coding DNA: TGTGCCAGCAGCCAGTCCGTTTGGGATGAGCAGTTCTTC. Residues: CASSQSVWDEQFF.

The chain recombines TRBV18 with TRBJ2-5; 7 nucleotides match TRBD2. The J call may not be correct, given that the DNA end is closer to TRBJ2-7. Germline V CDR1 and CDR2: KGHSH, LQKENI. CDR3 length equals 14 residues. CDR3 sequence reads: CASSRPLGGYEQYF. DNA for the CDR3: TGTGCCAGCTCACGCCCCCTGGGGGGGTACGAGCAGTACTTC.

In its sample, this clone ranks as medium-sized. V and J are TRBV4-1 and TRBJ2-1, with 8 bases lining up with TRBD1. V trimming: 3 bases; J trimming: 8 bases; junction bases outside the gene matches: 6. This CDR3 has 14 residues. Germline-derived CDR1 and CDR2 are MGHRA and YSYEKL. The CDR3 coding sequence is TGCGCCAGCAGCCAGGAGGACAGGGCCGATGAGCAGTTCTTC. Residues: CASSQEDRADEQFF.

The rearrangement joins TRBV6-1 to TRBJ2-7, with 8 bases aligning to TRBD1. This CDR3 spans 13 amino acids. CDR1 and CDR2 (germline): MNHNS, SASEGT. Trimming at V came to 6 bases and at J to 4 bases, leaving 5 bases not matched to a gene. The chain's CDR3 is CASRQGGFYEQYF. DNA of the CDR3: TGTGCCAGCAGACAGGGGGGTTTTTACGAGCAGTACTTC.

CDR3 coding DNA: TGTGCCAGCTCACCACCCCGAGAACATCATTTCTACGAGCAGTACTTC. Amino acids: CASSPPREHHFYEQYF. This chain connects TRBV18 to TRBJ2-7; no firm D call. V lost 0 bases, J lost 3 bases, and 15 bases lay in between. Germline loops: CDR1 KGHSH, CDR2 LQKENI. This CDR3 contains 16 residues.

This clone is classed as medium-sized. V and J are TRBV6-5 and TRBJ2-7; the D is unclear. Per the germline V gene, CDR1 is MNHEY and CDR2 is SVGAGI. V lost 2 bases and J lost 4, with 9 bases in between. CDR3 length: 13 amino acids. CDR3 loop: CASSYGNVYEQYF. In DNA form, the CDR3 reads TGTGCCAGCAGTTACGGCAATGTGTACGAGCAGTACTTC.

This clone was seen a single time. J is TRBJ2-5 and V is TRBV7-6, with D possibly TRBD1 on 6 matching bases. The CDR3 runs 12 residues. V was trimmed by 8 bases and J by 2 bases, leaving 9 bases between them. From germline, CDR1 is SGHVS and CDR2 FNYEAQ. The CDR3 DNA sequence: TGTGCCAGCCGCAGGGGACAAGAGACCCAGTACTTC. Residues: CASRRGQETQYF.

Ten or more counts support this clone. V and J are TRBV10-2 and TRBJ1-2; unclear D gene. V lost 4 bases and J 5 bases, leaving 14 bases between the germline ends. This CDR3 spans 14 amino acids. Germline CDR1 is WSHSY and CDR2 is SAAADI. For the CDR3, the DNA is TGCGCCAGCAGTGCCCCCTTTCCCTTGTATGGCTACACCTTC. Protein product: CASSAPFPLYGYTF.

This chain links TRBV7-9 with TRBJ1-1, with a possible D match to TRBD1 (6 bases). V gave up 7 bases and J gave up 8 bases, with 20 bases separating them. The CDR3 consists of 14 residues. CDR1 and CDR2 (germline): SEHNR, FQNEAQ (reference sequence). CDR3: CASIVGGERSEAFF. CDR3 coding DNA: TGTGCCAGCATTGTGGGGGGCGAAAGGTCAGAAGCTTTCTTT.

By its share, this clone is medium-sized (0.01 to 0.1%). As DNA, the CDR3 is TGCGCCAGCAGCTTGGAGGACGGGTCCTACGAGCAGTACTTC. Protein: CASSLEDGSYEQYF. V and J are TRBV5-1 and TRBJ2-7, with D unclear. CDR1 and CDR2 (germline): SGHRS, YFSETQ. The CDR3 consists of 14 residues. V gave up 0 bases and J gave up 1 base, with 8 bases separating them. The entire variable domain, with the rest obtained from reference TRBV5-1 and TRBJ2-7, is as follows: KAGVTQTPRYLIKTRGQQVTLSCSPISGHRSVSWYQQTPGQGLQFLFEYFSETQRNKGNFPGRFSGRQFSNSRSEMNVSTLELGDSALYLCASSLEDGSYEQYFGPGTRLTVT.

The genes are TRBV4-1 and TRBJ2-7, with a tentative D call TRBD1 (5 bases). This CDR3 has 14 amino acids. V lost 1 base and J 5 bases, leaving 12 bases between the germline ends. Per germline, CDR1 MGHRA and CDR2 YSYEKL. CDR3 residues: CASSQVAGIDEQYF. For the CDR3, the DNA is TGCGCCAGCAGCCAAGTAGCAGGGATCGACGAGCAGTACTTC.

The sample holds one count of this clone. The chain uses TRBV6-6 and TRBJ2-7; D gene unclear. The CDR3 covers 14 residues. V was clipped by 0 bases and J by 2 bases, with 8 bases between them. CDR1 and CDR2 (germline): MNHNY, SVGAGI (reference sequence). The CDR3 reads CASSYSPNPYEQYF. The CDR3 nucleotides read TGTGCCAGCAGTTACTCCCCGAACCCCTACGAGCAGTACTTC.

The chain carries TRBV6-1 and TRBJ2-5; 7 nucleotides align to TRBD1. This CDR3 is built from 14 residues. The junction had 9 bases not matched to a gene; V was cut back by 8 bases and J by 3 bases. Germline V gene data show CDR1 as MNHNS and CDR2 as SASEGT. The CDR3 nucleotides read TGTGCCAGCGAAAATACAGGGGCCGAAGAGACCCAGTACTTC. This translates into CASENTGAEETQYF.

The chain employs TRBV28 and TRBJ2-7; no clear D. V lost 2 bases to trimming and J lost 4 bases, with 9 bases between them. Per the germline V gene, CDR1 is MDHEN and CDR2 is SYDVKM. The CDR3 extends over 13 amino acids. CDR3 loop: CASSLQETYEQYF. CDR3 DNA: TGTGCCAGCAGTTTACAGGAGACTTACGAGCAGTACTTC.

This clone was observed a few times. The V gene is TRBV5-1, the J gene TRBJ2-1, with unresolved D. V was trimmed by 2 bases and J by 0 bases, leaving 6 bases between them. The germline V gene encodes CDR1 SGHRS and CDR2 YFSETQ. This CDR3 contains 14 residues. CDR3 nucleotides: TGCGCCAGCAGCTTCGTGGACTCCTACAATGAGCAGTTCTTC. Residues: CASSFVDSYNEQFF. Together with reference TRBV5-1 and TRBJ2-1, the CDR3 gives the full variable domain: KAGVTQTPRYLIKTRGQQVTLSCSPISGHRSVSWYQQTPGQGLQFLFEYFSETQRNKGNFPGRFSGRQFSNSRSEMNVSTLELGDSALYLCASSFVDSYNEQFFGPGTRLTVL.

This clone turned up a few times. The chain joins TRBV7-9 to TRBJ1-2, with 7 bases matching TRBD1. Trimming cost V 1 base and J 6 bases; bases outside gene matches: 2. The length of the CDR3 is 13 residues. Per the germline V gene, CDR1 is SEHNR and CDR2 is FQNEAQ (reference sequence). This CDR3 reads CASSLDRGDGYTF. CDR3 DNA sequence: TGTGCCAGCAGCTTAGACAGGGGAGATGGCTACACCTTC.